These 24 T cell receptor beta chains were all obtained from the same sample, sequenced in a study of blood T cell repertoires in COVID-19. Libraries were prepared by immunoSEQ multiplex PCR; TCRdb keeps only in-frame clonotypes and omits some of them. This table has some 350,000 clones, approximately 89% appearing once. Input material: peripheral blood. The receptors come from a young woman who had recovered from COVID-19.

J is TRBJ2-5 and V is TRBV6-5; 10 nucleotides line up with TRBD2. This CDR3 region has 14 residues. Germline CDR1 and CDR2: MNHEY and SVGAGI. V lost 7 bases to trimming and J lost 3 bases; unmatched junction nucleotides: 5. The CDR3 loop is CASKSGLAEETQYF. DNA for the CDR3: TGTGCCAGCAAGTCTGGACTAGCGGAAGAGACCCAGTACTTC.

This clone appeared once. The chain has TRBV11-2 and TRBJ2-5, with unresolved D. The CDR3 spans 11 residues. Trimming took off 4 bases at V and 5 bases at J, with 5 bases between the two ends. CDR1 SGHAT and CDR2 FQNNGV come from the germline V gene. DNA of the CDR3: TGTGCCAGCAGCTCCTTTGAGACCCAGTACTTC. It is translated as CASSSFETQYF.

The chain employs TRBV9 and TRBJ2-2; D call uncertain. V gave up 0 bases and J gave up 5 bases, with 8 bases separating them. CDR3 length: 14 residues. Germline CDR1 is SGDLS and CDR2 is YYNGEE. CDR3 in DNA: TGTGCCAGCAGCGTAGGCCCAGCGACCGGGGAGCTGTTTTTT. It encodes CASSVGPATGELFF. The whole variable domain, remainder taken from reference TRBV9 and TRBJ2-2, is DSGVTQTPKHLITATGQRVTLRCSPRSGDLSVYWYQQSLDQGLQFLIQYYNGEERAKGNILERFSAQQFPDLHSELNLSSLELGDSALYFCASSVGPATGELFFGEGSRLTVL.

The rearrangement joins TRBV2 to TRBJ2-1; 8 nucleotides match TRBD2. This CDR3 comprises 15 residues. V shed 6 bases, J shed 0 bases, and the junction held 4 bases outside the gene matches. Germline loops: CDR1 SNHLY, CDR2 FYNNEI. The CDR3 spells CASSPGTSSYNEQFF. CDR3 bases: TGTGCCAGCAGCCCCGGGACTAGCTCCTACAATGAGCAGTTCTTC.

V usage is TRBV4-3 and J usage is TRBJ1-1, with no clear D. The CDR3 runs 15 residues. Germline-derived CDR1 and CDR2 are LGHNA and YSLEER. V lost 0 bases, J lost 4 bases, and 12 bases lay in between. The CDR3 DNA reads TGCGCCAGCAGCCAAGATTGGCAGGCGATCACTGAAGCTTTCTTT. Translation: CASSQDWQAITEAFF.

The V gene is TRBV5-5, the J gene TRBJ1-2; a possible D gene is TRBD1 (6 bases). The germline CDR1 and CDR2 sequences are SGHKS and YYEKEE (reference sequence). Trimming removed 0 bases at V and 2 bases at J, with 11 bases between. The CDR3 runs to 15 residues. The CDR3 DNA follows: TGTGCCAGCAGCTTGGGACAGGAATTAAACTATGGCTACACCTTC. This encodes CASSLGQELNYGYTF.

The chain links TRBV5-1 to TRBJ2-1; TRBD2 matches at 7 bases. Germline V lookup: CDR1 SGHRS, CDR2 YFSETQ. The CDR3 has 17 residues. The junction had 10 bases not matched to a gene; V was cut back by 4 bases and J by 0 bases. DNA for the CDR3: TGCGCCAGCAGCCCCCTGGCGGGGGTCAGCTCCTACAATGAGCAGTTCTTC. The encoded protein is CASSPLAGVSSYNEQFF.

CDR3 bases: TGTGCCAGTAGTATCTCGGTCAGGGCTGGGGCCAACGTCCTGACTTTC. It specifies CASSISVRAGANVLTF. V usage is TRBV19 and J usage is TRBJ2-6, with a possible D match to TRBD1 (5 bases). The length of the CDR3 is 16 residues. The V gene's germline CDR1 is LNHDA and CDR2 SQIVND (reference sequence). V lost 3 bases and J 2 bases, leaving 11 bases between the germline ends.

This chain uses TRBV21-1 with TRBJ2-7; the listed D gene, TRBD2, was not tested against the DNA. TRBV21-1 is a known pseudogene. This CDR3 contains 17 residues. The CDR3 DNA reads TGTGCCAGCAGCAAAGTTCCAGCGGGAGGGCCTAACTACGAGCAGTACGTC. Amino acids: CASSKVPAGGPNYEQYV.

The chain carries TRBV24-1 and TRBJ2-1; D not certain. Per the germline V gene, CDR1 is KGHDR and CDR2 is SFDVKD. V was clipped by 4 bases and J by 6 bases, with 6 bases between them. The CDR3 spans 12 residues. The CDR3 here is CATSDPGNEQFF. The DNA of the CDR3 is TGTGCCACCAGTGACCCGGGCAATGAGCAGTTCTTC.

CDR3 loop: CASSATGLGDTGELFF. CDR3 sequence (DNA): TGTGCCAGCAGCGCGACAGGCCTCGGGGACACCGGGGAGCTGTTTTTT. The rearrangement uses TRBV13 and TRBJ2-2; D might be TRBD1 (6 bases). There are 16 residues in the CDR3. V lost 5 bases, J lost 3 bases, and 16 bases lay in between. CDR1 and CDR2 (germline): PRHDT, FYEKMQ (reference sequence).

The chain carries TRBV10-3 and TRBJ2-2; 8 bases align to TRBD2. The trim removed 6 bases at V and 6 bases at J, leaving 12 bases unmatched. The CDR3 loop spans 16 amino acids. CDR1 and CDR2 (germline): ENHRY, SYGVKD. The CDR3 DNA reads TGTGCCATCAGCCAAGCCGGGACTAGTCTCCCCGGGGAGCTGTTTTTT. Translating it yields CAISQAGTSLPGELFF.

The chain recombines TRBV5-4 with TRBJ1-2; D not certain. Germline-derived CDR1 and CDR2 are SGHNT and YYREEE (reference sequence). The V end was cut by 2 bases, the J end by 4 bases, with 12 bases between. The CDR3 runs 14 residues. The CDR3 DNA is TGTGCCAGCAGCTTCCGAGGCGGGCGCTATGGCTACACCTTC. It is translated as CASSFRGGRYGYTF.

V and J are TRBV5-1 and TRBJ1-1; a weak D match, TRBD1 (5 bases). The CDR3 sequence is 14 residues long. Trimming removed 0 bases at V and 5 bases at J, with 11 bases between. CDR1 and CDR2 from the germline V gene are SGHRS and YFSETQ. The CDR3 spells CASSLVTGRTEAFF. CDR3 DNA: TGCGCCAGCAGCTTGGTAACAGGCCGGACTGAAGCTTTCTTT.

The gene calls are TRBV4-1 and TRBJ1-1; TRBD1 is a possible D gene (5 bases). Germline V gives CDR1 MGHRA, CDR2 YSYEKL. This CDR3 comprises 16 residues. Between the trimmed V and J ends, which lost 1 base and 4 bases, there was a span of 16 bases. The CDR3 loop is CASSQVQGYLSTEAFF. The DNA of the CDR3 is TGCGCCAGCAGCCAAGTCCAGGGCTACCTGAGCACTGAAGCTTTCTTT.

This chain joins TRBV6-1 and TRBJ1-1; D may be TRBD1 (5 bases). The V end lost 2 bases, the J end lost 0 bases, and 7 bases lay between the germline ends. Germline V lookup: CDR1 MNHNS, CDR2 SASEGT. The CDR3 length is 14 residues. The CDR3 sequence is CASSEHRLNTEAFF. CDR3 in DNA: TGTGCCAGCAGTGAACACAGGTTGAACACTGAAGCTTTCTTT.

V is TRBV4-3 and J is TRBJ1-2; the D is unclear. Germline loops: CDR1 LGHNA, CDR2 YSLEER. The CDR3 contains 15 residues. Between the trimmed V and J ends, which lost 1 base and 0 bases, there was a span of 9 bases. CDR3 nucleotides: TGCGCCAGCAGCCAAGTCCCCGAGCCTAACTATGGCTACACCTTC. Its protein is CASSQVPEPNYGYTF.

This rearrangement joins TRBV6-2 or TRBV6-3 to TRBJ1-3, with no clear D. There are 14 residues in the CDR3. The germline V gene encodes CDR1 MNHEY and CDR2 SVGEGT. Trimming left V 6 bases short and J 2 bases short, with 11 bases between. Here the CDR3 reads CASSAGGAGNTIYF. The CDR3 nucleotides are TGTGCCAGCAGCGCCGGCGGGGCTGGAAACACCATATATTTT.

The chain is built from TRBV5-6 and TRBJ2-7; a weak D match, TRBD2 (6 bases). Germline CDR1 SGHDT, CDR2 YYEEEE. With 4 bases removed from V and 6 bases from J, the gap between germline ends came to 17 bases. CDR3 length equals 14 residues. The CDR3 coding sequence is TGTGCCAGCAGCCTGAGCGCGGGACCCACCGAGCAGTACGTC. As protein: CASSLSAGPTEQYV.

The gene calls are TRBV5-1 and TRBJ1-1; tentative D call: TRBD1 (5 bases). The CDR3 has 12 amino acids. Germline CDR1 reads SGHRS; CDR2 reads YFSETQ. V lost 4 bases, J lost 7 bases, and 11 bases lay in between. The CDR3, as DNA: TGCGCCAGCAGCGCGGAGGGGATTGAAGCTTTCTTT. It is translated as CASSAEGIEAFF.

This clone came up a few times. J is TRBJ2-2 and V is TRBV6-5; no clear D. The CDR3 length is 13 residues. V lost 0 bases to trimming and J lost 7 bases, with 6 bases between them. CDR1 is MNHEY and CDR2 is SVGAGI in the germline V gene. CDR3 sequence: CASSYSSGGELFF. As DNA, the CDR3 is TGTGCCAGCAGTTACTCTTCCGGCGGGGAGCTGTTTTTT.

The chain carries TRBV6-5 and TRBJ1-4; 9 positions agree with TRBD1. CDR3 length: 15 amino acids. In germline, CDR1 is MNHEY, CDR2 SVGAGI. The ends lost 5 bases at V and 8 bases at J; junction bases unmatched: 9. This chain's CDR3 is CASSQLGTGREKLFF. The CDR3, as DNA: TGTGCCAGCAGTCAACTCGGGACAGGGAGAGAAAAACTGTTTTTT.

The chain has TRBV5-6 and TRBJ1-6, with D unresolved. Germline lookup yields CDR1 SGHDT and CDR2 YYEEEE. This CDR3 has 12 amino acids. V was shortened by 0 bases and J by 10 bases, with 5 bases between the two germline ends. In DNA form, the CDR3 reads TGTGCCAGCAGCTTGGGCGGGTCACCCCTCCACTTT. This translates into CASSLGGSPLHF.

The rearrangement uses TRBV27 and TRBJ2-5, with D perhaps matching TRBD1 (6 bases). CDR3 length equals 13 residues. V lost 6 bases to trimming and J lost 4 bases, with 12 bases between them. Germline V lookup: CDR1 MNHEY, CDR2 SMNVEV (reference sequence). The CDR3 region has the DNA TGTGCCAGCAGAGCAGGGGTGAGAGAGACCCAGTACTTC. As protein: CASRAGVRETQYF.